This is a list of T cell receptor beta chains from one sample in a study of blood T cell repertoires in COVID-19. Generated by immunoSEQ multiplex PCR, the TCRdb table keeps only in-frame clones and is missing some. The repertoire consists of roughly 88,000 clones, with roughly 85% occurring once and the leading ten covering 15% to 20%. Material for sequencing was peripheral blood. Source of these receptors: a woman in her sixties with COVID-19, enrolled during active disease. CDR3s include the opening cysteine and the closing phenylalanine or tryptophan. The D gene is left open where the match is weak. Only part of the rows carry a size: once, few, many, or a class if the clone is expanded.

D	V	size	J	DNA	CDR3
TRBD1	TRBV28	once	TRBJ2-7	TGTGCCAGCAGTTTAAGGGGACAGGGGGGCGAGTACTTC	CASSLRGQGGEYF
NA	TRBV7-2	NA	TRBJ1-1	TGTGCCAGCAGCTTAGCGGTTGTTTACTCTGAAGCTTTCTTT	CASSLAVVYSEAFF
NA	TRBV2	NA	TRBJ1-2	TGTGCCAGCATCCGGCGGGATTTTGGCTACACCTTC	CASIRRDFGYTF
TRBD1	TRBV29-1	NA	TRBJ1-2	TGCAGCGTATTTGGGGACAGGGTTAATGGCTACACCTTC	CSVFGDRVNGYTF
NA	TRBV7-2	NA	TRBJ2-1	TGTGCCAGCAGCCCCCGAGCCCTGTACAATGAGCAGTTCTTC	CASSPRALYNEQFF
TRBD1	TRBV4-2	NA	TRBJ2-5	TGTGCCAGCAGCCTTACAGGGGGCGGGGAGACCCAGTACTTC	CASSLTGGGETQYF
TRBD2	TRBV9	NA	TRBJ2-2	TGTGCCAGCAGCCCCGGACTAGCGTCCGGGGAGCTGTTTTTT	CASSPGLASGELFF
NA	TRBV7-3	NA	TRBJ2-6	TGTGCCAGCAGCCCCACAGTTCATGGGGCCAACGTCCTGACTTTC	CASSPTVHGANVLTF
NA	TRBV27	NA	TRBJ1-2	TGTGCCAGCAGTTTAAACACGAACTATGGCTACACCTTC	CASSLNTNYGYTF
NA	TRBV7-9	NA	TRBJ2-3	TGTGCCAGCAGCTTAACGGATGGGCGCACAGATACGCAGTATTTT	CASSLTDGRTDTQYF
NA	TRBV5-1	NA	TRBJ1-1	TGCGCCAGCAACCCTAGAATGGAGAACACTGAAGCTTTCTTT	CASNPRMENTEAFF
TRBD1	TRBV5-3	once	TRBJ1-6	TGTGCCAGAAGCGAAGGACCGCGGGACAGGGGACCACTCACCGATAATTCACCCCTCCACTTT	CARSEGPRDRGPLTDNSPLHF
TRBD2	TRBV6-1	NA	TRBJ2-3	TGTGCCAGCAGTGCCCGGACGGGCGGGGGAATCACAGATACGCAGTATTTT	CASSARTGGGITDTQYF
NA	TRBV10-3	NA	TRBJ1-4	TGTGCCATCTCTTTCGCAACTAATGAAAAACTGTTTTTT	CAISFATNEKLFF
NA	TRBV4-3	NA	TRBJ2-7	TGCGCCAGCAGCCAAGACCGGACGGGATCCTACTACGAGCAGTACTTC	CASSQDRTGSYYEQYF
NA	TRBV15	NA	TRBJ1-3	TGTGCCACCAGCAGAGTCGGAGGGGCTGGAAACACCATATATTTT	CATSRVGGAGNTIYF
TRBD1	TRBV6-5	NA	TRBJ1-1	TGTGCCAGCAGTTCAGGGGGCTGGACTGAAGCTTTCTTT	CASSSGGWTEAFF
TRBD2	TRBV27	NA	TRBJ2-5	TGTGCCAGCAGTTTATCGCCTAGCGGGGTGGAGACCCAGTACTTC	CASSLSPSGVETQYF
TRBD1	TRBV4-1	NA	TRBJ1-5	TGCGCCAGCAGCCCCCAGGGGGCGGGGGTTTATAGCAATCAGCCCCAGCATTTT	CASSPQGAGVYSNQPQHF
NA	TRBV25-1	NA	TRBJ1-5	TGTGCCAGCAGCCAAGGGGGTTCTAGCAATCAGCCCCAGCATTTT	CASSQGGSSNQPQHF
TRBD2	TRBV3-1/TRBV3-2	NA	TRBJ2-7	TGTGCCAGCAGCCCCAGTAGGACGGGGGGTTCCTACGAGCAGTACTTC	CASSPSRTGGSYEQYF
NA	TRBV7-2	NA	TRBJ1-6	TGTGCCAGCAGCTTGGGCCTTCGTCAGACCCCGCTTAATTCACCCCTCCACTTT	CASSLGLRQTPLNSPLHF
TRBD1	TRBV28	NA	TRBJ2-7	TGTGCCAGCAGCTGGGGGACAGGGCTTTACTACGAGCAGTACTTC	CASSWGTGLYYEQYF
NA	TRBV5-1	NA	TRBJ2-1	TGCGCCAGCAGCTTGGGTGACAGCCAGGGAAGACAGTTCTTC	CASSLGDSQGRQFF
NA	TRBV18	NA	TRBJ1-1	TGTGCCAGCTCTACCAGCGGGGGTAGCACTGAAGCTTTCTTT	CASSTSGGSTEAFF
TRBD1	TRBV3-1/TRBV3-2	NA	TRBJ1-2	TGTGCCAGCAGCCAATGGGACAGGGGGCCTAATGGCTACACCTTC	CASSQWDRGPNGYTF
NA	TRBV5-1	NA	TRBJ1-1	TGCGCCAGCAGCTTGGCTGGCTCAAGGGGGACCACTGAAGCTTTCTTT	CASSLAGSRGTTEAFF
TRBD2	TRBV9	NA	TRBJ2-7	TGTGCCAGCACCCGGGGGAGCAGCGGGGTCTACGAGCAGTACTTC	CASTRGSSGVYEQYF
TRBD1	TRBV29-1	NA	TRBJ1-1	TGCAGCGCTAAATGGGACAGACTCTTGGGGGCTTTCTTT	CSAKWDRLLGAFF